This record looks at one TCR beta chain sequence and its context. The source of the sample is a study of blood T cell repertoires in COVID-19. Whole-study context: Acute and convalescent COVID-19 specimens originated in the United States, Italy and Spain. The analysed material was cDNA or gDNA that came from T cells, B-cell-depleted T cells, or PBMCs.

Trimming cost V 4 bases and J 0 bases, with 9 bases left between them. CDR1 is SEHNR and CDR2 is FQNEAQ in the germline V gene (reference sequence). CDR3 length: 14 residues. Methods used by the authors: Scientists estimated how many nucleated cells there were by amplifying reference gene primers. Generated by immunoSEQ multiplex PCR, the TCRdb table keeps only in-frame clones and is missing some. V and J calls and clone size are given by that table; D and trimming were obtained from the DNA. The data hold about 140,000 clones, with around 90% observed a single time. Sequencing was performed on peripheral blood. The chain carries TRBV7-9 and TRBJ1-1; a possible D gene is TRBD1 (6 bases). The clonotype was recovered from a woman aged 55-70 years with acute or convalescent COVID-19. The CDR3 region is CASSSQGVNTEAFF. CDR3 in DNA: TGTGCCAGCAGCTCACAGGGTGTGAACACTGAAGCTTTCTTT. Drawing the rest from reference TRBV7-9 and TRBJ1-1, the complete variable domain is DTGVSQNPRHKITKRGQNVTFRCDPISEHNRLYWYRQTLGQGPEFLTYFQNEAQLEKSRLLSDRFSAERPKGSFSTLEIQRTEQGDSAMYLCASSSQGVNTEAFFGQGTRLTVV.